What follows describes a single T cell receptor (beta chain). Its target is not known. From germline, CDR1 is WNHNN and CDR2 SYGVQD (reference sequence). The CDR3 covers 14 residues. Trimming shortened V by 2 bases and J by 2 bases, and 7 bases separated the two germline ends. The record originates from a study of T cell responses to AZD1222 COVID-19 vaccine. Here immunoSEQ multiplex PCR was the method, and the copy in TCRdb shows in-frame clones only, minus some. The table includes tens of thousands of clones, 85% detected once. Points from the study as a whole: The sample set comprised mostly white British donors with more females, and clonal diversity was possibly underestimated. Just a handful of AZD1222 recipients tested seropositive at baseline. Vaccination with two AZD1222 doses was followed by a rise in Spike-specific TCR breadth and depth. Nearly half of the spike-specific TCRs reportedly recognize variant regions that carry no mutations.

The starting material was peripheral blood, obtained 28 days after the second AZD1222 dose. The clonotype was recovered from an adult who received the AZD1222 COVID-19 vaccine. The chain couples TRBV10-1 to TRBJ2-1; D unresolved. CDR3 DNA: TGCGCCAGCAGTGAGGGTAGCCCCTACAATGAGCAGTTCTTC. Amino acid sequence: CASSEGSPYNEQFF.